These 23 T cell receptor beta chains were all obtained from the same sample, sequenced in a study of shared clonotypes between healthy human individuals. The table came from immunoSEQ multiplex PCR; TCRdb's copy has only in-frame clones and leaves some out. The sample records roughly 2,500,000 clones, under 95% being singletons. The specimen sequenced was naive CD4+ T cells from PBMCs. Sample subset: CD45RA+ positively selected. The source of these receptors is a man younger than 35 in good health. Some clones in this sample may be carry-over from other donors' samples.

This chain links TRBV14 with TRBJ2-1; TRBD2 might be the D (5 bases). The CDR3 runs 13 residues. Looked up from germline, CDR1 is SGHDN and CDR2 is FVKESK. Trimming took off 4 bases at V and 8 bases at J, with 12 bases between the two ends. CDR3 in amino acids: CASSRPAGDEQFF. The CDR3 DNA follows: TGTGCCAGCAGCCGTCCCGCGGGCGATGAGCAGTTCTTC.

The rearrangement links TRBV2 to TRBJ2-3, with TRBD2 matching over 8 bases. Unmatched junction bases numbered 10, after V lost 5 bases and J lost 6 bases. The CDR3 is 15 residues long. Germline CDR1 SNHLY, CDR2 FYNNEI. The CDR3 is CASSPGSGAPDTQYF. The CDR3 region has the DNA TGTGCCAGCAGTCCGGGTAGCGGGGCCCCGGATACGCAGTATTTT.

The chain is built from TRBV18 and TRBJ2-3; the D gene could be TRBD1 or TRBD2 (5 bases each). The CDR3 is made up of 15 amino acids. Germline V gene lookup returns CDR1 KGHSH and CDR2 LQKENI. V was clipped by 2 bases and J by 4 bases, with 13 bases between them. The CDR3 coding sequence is TGTGCCAGCTCACCATGGGGCAGGGACGCAGATACGCAGTATTTT. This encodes CASSPWGRDADTQYF.

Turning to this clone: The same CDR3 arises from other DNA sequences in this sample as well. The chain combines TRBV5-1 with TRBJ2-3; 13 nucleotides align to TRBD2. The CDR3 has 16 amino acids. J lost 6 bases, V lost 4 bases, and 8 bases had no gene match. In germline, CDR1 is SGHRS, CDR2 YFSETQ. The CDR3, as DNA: TGCGCCAGCAGCAGCGGACTAGCGGGAGTCTCCGATACGCAGTATTTT. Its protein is CASSSGLAGVSDTQYF. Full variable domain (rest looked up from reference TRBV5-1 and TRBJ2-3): KAGVTQTPRYLIKTRGQQVTLSCSPISGHRSVSWYQQTPGQGLQFLFEYFSETQRNKGNFPGRFSGRQFSNSRSEMNVSTLELGDSALYLCASSSGLAGVSDTQYFGPGTRLTVL.

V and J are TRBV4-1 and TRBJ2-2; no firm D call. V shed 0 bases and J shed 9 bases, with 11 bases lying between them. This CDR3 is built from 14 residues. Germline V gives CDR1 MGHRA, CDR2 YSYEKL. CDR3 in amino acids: CASSQDVGRRELFF. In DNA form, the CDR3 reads TGCGCCAGCAGCCAAGATGTCGGGCGTCGGGAGCTGTTTTTT.

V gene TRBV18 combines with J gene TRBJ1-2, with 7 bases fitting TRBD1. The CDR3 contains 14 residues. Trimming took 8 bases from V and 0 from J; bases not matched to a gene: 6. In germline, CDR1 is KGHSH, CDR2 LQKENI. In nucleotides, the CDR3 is TGTGCCAGCCGATCCGGGACAGCTAACTATGGCTACACCTTC. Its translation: CASRSGTANYGYTF.

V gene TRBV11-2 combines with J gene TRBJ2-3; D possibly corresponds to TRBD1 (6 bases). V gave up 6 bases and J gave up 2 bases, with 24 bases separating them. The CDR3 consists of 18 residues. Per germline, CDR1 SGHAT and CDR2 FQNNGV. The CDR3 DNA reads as TGTGCCAGCAGTCTAAGAGGTTTTGGGGGCGGCGTCACAGATACGCAGTATTTT. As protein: CASSLRGFGGGVTDTQYF.

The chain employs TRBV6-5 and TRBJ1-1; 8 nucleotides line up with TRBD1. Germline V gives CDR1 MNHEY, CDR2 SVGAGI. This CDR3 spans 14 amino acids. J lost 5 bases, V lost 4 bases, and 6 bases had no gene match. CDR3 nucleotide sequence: TGTGCCAGCAGTTGGGGGACAGGTAGTACTGAAGCTTTCTTT. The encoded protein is CASSWGTGSTEAFF.

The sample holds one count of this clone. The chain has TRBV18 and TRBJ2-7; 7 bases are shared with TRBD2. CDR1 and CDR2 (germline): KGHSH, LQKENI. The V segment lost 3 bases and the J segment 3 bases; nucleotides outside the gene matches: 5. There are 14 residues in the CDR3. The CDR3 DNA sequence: TGTGCCAGCTCACCCGAGCTAGCGGACTACGAGCAGTACTTC. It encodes CASSPELADYEQYF. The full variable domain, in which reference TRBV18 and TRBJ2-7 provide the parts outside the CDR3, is NAGVMQNPRHLVRRRGQEARLRCSPMKGHSHVYWYRQLPEEGLKFMVYLQKENIIDESGMPKERFSAEFPKEGPSILRIQQVVRGDSAAYFCASSPELADYEQYFGPGTRLTVT.

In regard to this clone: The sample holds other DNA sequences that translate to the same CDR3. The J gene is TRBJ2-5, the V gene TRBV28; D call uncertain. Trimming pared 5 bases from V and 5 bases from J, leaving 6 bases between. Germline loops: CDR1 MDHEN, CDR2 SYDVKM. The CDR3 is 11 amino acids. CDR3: CASSARETQYF. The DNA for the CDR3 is TGTGCCAGCAGTGCAAGGGAGACCCAGTACTTC.

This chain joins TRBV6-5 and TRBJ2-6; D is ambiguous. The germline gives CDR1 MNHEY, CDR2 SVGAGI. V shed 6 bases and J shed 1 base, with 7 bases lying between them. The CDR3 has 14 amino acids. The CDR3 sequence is CASSPFSGANVLTF. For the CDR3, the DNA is TGTGCCAGCAGCCCCTTTTCTGGGGCCAACGTCCTGACTTTC.

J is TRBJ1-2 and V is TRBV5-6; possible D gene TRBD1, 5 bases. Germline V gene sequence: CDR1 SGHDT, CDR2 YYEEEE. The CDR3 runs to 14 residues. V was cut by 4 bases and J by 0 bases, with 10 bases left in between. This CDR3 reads CASSRDLANYGYTF. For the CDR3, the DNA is TGTGCCAGCAGCCGGGACTTAGCTAACTATGGCTACACCTTC.

CDR3 in DNA: TGTGCCAGCAGCCGTTCGGGCTTTGGCTACACCTTC. Translating gives CASSRSGFGYTF. V is TRBV5-5 and J is TRBJ1-2; no firm D call. Germline lookup yields CDR1 SGHKS and CDR2 YYEKEE (reference sequence). This CDR3 region has 12 residues. V lost 4 bases, J lost 7 bases, and 11 bases lay in between.

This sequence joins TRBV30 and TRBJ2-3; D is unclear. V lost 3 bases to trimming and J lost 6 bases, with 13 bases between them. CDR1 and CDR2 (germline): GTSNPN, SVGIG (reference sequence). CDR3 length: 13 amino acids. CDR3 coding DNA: TGTGCCTGGAGCTATTTGGTTCTGGATACGCAGTATTTT. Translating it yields CAWSYLVLDTQYF.

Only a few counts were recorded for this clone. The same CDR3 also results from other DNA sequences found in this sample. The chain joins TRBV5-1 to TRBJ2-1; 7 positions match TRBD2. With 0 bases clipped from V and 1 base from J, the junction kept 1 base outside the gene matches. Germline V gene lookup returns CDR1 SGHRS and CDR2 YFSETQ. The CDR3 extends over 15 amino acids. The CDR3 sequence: CASSLEGGSYNEQFF. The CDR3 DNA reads TGCGCCAGCAGCTTGGAGGGAGGGTCCTACAATGAGCAGTTCTTC.

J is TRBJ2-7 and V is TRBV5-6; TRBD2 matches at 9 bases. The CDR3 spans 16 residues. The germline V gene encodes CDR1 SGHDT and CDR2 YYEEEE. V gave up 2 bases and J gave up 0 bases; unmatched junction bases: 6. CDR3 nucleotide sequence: TGTGCCAGCAGCTTCCGACTAGCGGCGAGCTCCTACGAGCAGTACTTC. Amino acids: CASSFRLAASSYEQYF. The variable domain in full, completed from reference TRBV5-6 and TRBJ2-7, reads DAGVTQSPTHLIKTRGQQVTLRCSPKSGHDTVSWYQQALGQGPQFIFQYYEEEERQRGNFPDRFSGHQFPNYSSELNVNALLLGDSALYLCASSFRLAASSYEQYFGPGTRLTVT.

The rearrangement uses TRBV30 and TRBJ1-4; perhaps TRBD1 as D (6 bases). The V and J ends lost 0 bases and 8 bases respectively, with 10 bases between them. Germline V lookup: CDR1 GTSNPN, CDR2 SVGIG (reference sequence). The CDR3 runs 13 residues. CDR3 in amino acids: CAWSVQGREKLFF. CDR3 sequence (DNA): TGTGCCTGGAGTGTACAGGGCAGGGAAAAACTGTTTTTT.

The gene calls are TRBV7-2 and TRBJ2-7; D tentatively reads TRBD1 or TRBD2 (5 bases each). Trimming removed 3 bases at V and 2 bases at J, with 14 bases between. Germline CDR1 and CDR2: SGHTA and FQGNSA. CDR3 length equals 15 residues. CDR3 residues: CASSFATRGPYEQYF. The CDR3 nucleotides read TGTGCCAGCAGCTTCGCGACGAGGGGTCCCTACGAGCAGTACTTC.

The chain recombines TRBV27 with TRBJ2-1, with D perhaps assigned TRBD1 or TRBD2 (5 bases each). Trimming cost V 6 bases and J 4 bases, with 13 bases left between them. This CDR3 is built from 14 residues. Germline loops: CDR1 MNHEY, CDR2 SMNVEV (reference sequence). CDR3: CASSTRGIYNEQFF. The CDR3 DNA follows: TGTGCCAGCAGCACTAGGGGAATTTACAATGAGCAGTTCTTC.

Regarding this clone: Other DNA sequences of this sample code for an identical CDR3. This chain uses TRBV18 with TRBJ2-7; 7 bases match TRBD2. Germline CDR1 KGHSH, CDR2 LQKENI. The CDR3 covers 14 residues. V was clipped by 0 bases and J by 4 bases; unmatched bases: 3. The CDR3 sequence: CASSPPGRGYEQYF. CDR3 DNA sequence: TGTGCCAGCTCACCACCAGGGAGGGGTTACGAGCAGTACTTC.

The CDR3 nucleotides are TGTGCCAGCAGCTCACAGCGGGAGGGCGGAGAGACCCAGTACTTC. It encodes CASSSQREGGETQYF. The V call is TRBV5-6, the J call TRBJ2-5; 10 bases are shared with TRBD2. There are 15 residues in the CDR3. With 3 bases clipped from V and 4 bases from J, the junction kept 6 bases outside the gene matches. CDR1 and CDR2 from the germline V gene are SGHDT and YYEEEE.

The CDR3 DNA is TGTGCCTGGAGGAAGGTAGAGACCCAGTACTTC. This translates into CAWRKVETQYF. The chain combines TRBV30 with TRBJ2-5; no reliable D call. The CDR3 totals 11 residues. CDR1 and CDR2 from the germline V gene are GTSNPN and SVGIG (reference sequence). V was cut by 3 bases and J by 4 bases, with 6 bases left in between.

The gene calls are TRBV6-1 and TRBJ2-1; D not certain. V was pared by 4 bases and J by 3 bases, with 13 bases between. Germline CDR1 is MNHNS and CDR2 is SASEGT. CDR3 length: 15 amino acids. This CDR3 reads CASSAPASYYNEQFF. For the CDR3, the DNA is TGTGCCAGCAGTGCCCCGGCCTCTTACTACAATGAGCAGTTCTTC.